This T cell receptor beta chain was found in a study of T cell repertoires in cytomegalovirus infection. Study background: Public TCR beta signatures indicated both CMV infection and matching HLA type.

Findings and caveats of the study: The ex vivo response was dominated by HLA-C-restricted CMV-specific TCR beta clonotypes. Frequencies of public TCR beta families were cumulated, and this identified carriers of CMV plus the relevant HLA.

Germline V gene sequence: CDR1 MGHDK, CDR2 SYGVNS. The CDR3 is 13 residues long. Unmatched junction bases numbered 3, after V lost 9 bases and J lost 9 bases. TCRdb reprocessed the reads with MiXCR, giving one entry per CDR3 protein. The repertoire has 500,000 to 600,000 distinct CDR3 sequences, approximately 15% of them found once; the top ten carry more than 20%. Details on this clonotype: As yet, its antigen is unknown.

The chain has TRBV25-1 and TRBJ2-1, with 15 bases aligning to TRBD2. The sequenced sample consisted of CD8+ T cells from PBMCs. This sequence was found in a human donor in good health (CMV status not recorded). Some clones in this sample may be carry-over from other donors' samples. The CDR3 reads CASRTSGRVEQFF. CDR3 DNA sequence: TGTGCCAGTCGGACTAGCGGGAGGGTTGAGCAGTTCTTC.